This TCR beta chain originates from a study of cytomegalovirus exposure and HLA in healthy donors. The PCR employed 60 Vbeta primers together with 13 Jbeta primers. The table came from immunoSEQ multiplex PCR; TCRdb's copy has only in-frame clones and leaves some out. The repertoire has 100,000 to 150,000 clones, over 70% of them found once; the top ten carry less than 2%. The CDR3 spans 15 residues. The sequence derives from a woman in her 40s in good health and CMV-seronegative. The sequencing sample was made of PBMCs. V and J are TRBV12-1 and TRBJ1-1; no check of the table's D call, TRBD1, against the DNA was made. TRBV12-1 is a pseudogene locus. This CDR3 is CASSFVPTPNTEAFF. The DNA for the CDR3 is TGTGCCAGCAGCTTTGTTCCGACACCCAACACTGAAGCTTTCTTT.